The 8 T cell receptor beta chains given below trace back to one sample, sequenced in a study of blood T cell repertoires in COVID-19. Generated by immunoSEQ multiplex PCR, the TCRdb table keeps only in-frame clones and is missing some. The sample lists 220,000 or so clones, around 83% occurring once. The sample was PBMCs or T cells enriched from blood (not recorded which). These receptors came from a woman in her thirties or forties with acute COVID-19.

The rearrangement links TRBV11-1 to TRBJ2-1; 8 bases agree with TRBD2. Germline CDR1 and CDR2: SGHAT and FQDESV (reference sequence). CDR3 length: 16 amino acids. Trimming took 5 bases from V and 6 from J; bases not matched to a gene: 12. CDR3 sequence reads: CASSTAPAGGPNEQFF. For the CDR3, the DNA is TGTGCCAGCAGCACAGCCCCTGCGGGGGGCCCCAATGAGCAGTTCTTC.

This clone has only a few counts. This chain joins TRBV3-1 (or the pseudogene TRBV3-2) and TRBJ1-1; possible D gene TRBD1, 5 bases. Trimming removed 2 bases from V and 6 bases from J, with 10 bases in between. Germline CDR1 LGHDT, CDR2 YNNKEL (reference sequence). This CDR3 comprises 13 residues. Here the CDR3 DNA reads TGTGCCAGCAGCCAATGGAGGGGCGCTGAAGCTTTCTTT. It codes for CASSQWRGAEAFF.

The CDR3 region is CASSNGQGPPFAEAFF. The CDR3 bases are TGTGCCAGCAGTAACGGACAGGGGCCGCCTTTCGCTGAAGCTTTCTTT. V and J are TRBV6-2 or TRBV6-3 and TRBJ1-1; 9 bases are shared with TRBD1. The J segment lost 6 bases and the V segment lost 5 bases, leaving 13 bases of the junction unmatched. CDR1 MNHEY and CDR2 SVGEGT come from the germline V gene. The length of the CDR3 is 16 residues.

The rearrangement links TRBV29-1 to TRBJ2-7; TRBD1 matches 8 bases. J was trimmed by 3 bases and V by 4 bases; bases with no gene match: 8. Germline V gene data show CDR1 as SQVTM and CDR2 as ANQGSEA. The CDR3 covers 14 residues. The CDR3 DNA sequence: TGCAGCGTTGTGCGGACAGGGAACAGCTACGAGCAGTACTTC. Its translation is CSVVRTGNSYEQYF.

The chain uses TRBV5-1 and TRBJ2-2; 9 bases fit TRBD1. CDR1 SGHRS and CDR2 YFSETQ come from the germline V gene. V gave up 4 bases and J gave up 7 bases; unmatched junction bases: 8. CDR3 size: 15 residues. The CDR3: CASSPGTGHRGELFF. For the CDR3, the DNA is TGCGCCAGCAGCCCGGGGACAGGGCACCGCGGGGAGCTGTTTTTT. Complete variable domain (other parts from reference TRBV5-1 and TRBJ2-2): KAGVTQTPRYLIKTRGQQVTLSCSPISGHRSVSWYQQTPGQGLQFLFEYFSETQRNKGNFPGRFSGRQFSNSRSEMNVSTLELGDSALYLCASSPGTGHRGELFFGEGSRLTVL.

The V call is TRBV5-1, the J call TRBJ1-5; perhaps TRBD1 as D (6 bases). The V end lost 1 base, the J end lost 5 bases, and 16 bases lay between the germline ends. The length of the CDR3 is 16 residues. Germline CDR1 is SGHRS and CDR2 is YFSETQ. CDR3 amino acids: CASSLNGQSRDQPQHF. The DNA for the CDR3 is TGCGCCAGCAGCTTGAACGGACAGTCCCGGGATCAGCCCCAGCATTTT.

The CDR3 sequence is CASSPPRSRGNTIYF. As DNA, the CDR3 is TGTGCCAGCTCACCACCGAGGAGCAGGGGCAACACCATATATTTT. The chain couples TRBV18 to TRBJ1-3, with D possibly being TRBD1 (6 bases). CDR1 and CDR2 (germline): KGHSH, LQKENI. Trimming left V 0 bases short and J 7 bases short, with 13 bases between. The CDR3 sequence is 15 residues long.

The CDR3 protein is CASTQADYNEQFF. CDR3 nucleotide sequence: TGTGCCAGCACCCAAGCGGATTACAATGAGCAGTTCTTC. The chain employs TRBV2 and TRBJ2-1, with TRBD2 as a possible D gene (5 bases). V was pared by 7 bases and J by 4 bases, with 11 bases between. Germline-derived CDR1 and CDR2 are SNHLY and FYNNEI. The CDR3 is 13 amino acids.